Listed below are T cell receptor beta chains from one sample, sequenced in a study of radiation and T cells in renal cell carcinoma. Repertoires were generated with immunoSEQ multiplex PCR, while TCRdb's copy carries only in-frame clones and drops some. The sample has under 100,000 clones; 84% are singletons. The source was blood, collected from a patient whose treatment included radiotherapy and nephrectomy. These receptors came from a man in his 60s with renal cell carcinoma. CDR3s include the opening cysteine and the closing phenylalanine or tryptophan. D genes are given only for firm matches. Clone size is shown for a subset of rows, as once, few, many or a class of expanded clone.

TRBV5-6	TRBJ1-2	-	-	CASSSPGALVF	TGTGCCAGCAGCTCACCGGGAGCTTTGGTCTTC
TRBV9	TRBJ2-5	-	-	CASSVSETQYF	TGTGCCAGCAGCGTATCTGAGACCCAGTACTTC
TRBV30	TRBJ2-7	TRBD2	-	CACGRGSSYEQYF	TGTGCCTGCGGGAGGGGGTCTTCCTACGAGCAGTACTTC
TRBV2	TRBJ2-1	TRBD2	-	CASSERVKWVRTSVIHNEQFF	TGTGCCAGCAGTGAAAGAGTCAAGTGGGTGCGGACTAGCGTAATACACAATGAGCAGTTCTTC
TRBV19	TRBJ2-2	TRBD1	-	CASNPTGTLDGELFF	TGTGCCAGTAACCCGACAGGGACCCTCGACGGGGAGCTGTTTTTT
TRBV4-3	TRBJ2-7	-	-	CASSQALRYEQYF	TGCGCCAGCAGCCAAGCTCTGCGCTACGAGCAGTACTTC
TRBV7-6	TRBJ2-3	TRBD2	-	CASSLMAGVPTDTQYF	TGTGCCAGCAGCTTAATGGCGGGGGTCCCCACAGATACGCAGTATTTT
TRBV11-2	TRBJ2-7	-	-	CASSLGVGEKFEQYF	TGTGCCAGCAGCTTAGGGGTCGGAGAAAAGTTCGAGCAGTACTTC
TRBV28	TRBJ1-1	-	-	CASSKTSLNTEAFF	TGTGCCAGCAGTAAGACAAGCTTGAACACTGAAGCTTTCTTT
TRBV6-5	TRBJ2-1	TRBD2	-	CASSPNLAGVDEQFF	TGTGCCAGCAGCCCCAATCTAGCGGGAGTCGATGAGCAGTTCTTC
TRBV7-2	TRBJ2-6	-	few	CASSSPYGANVLTF	TGTGCCAGCAGCTCCCCTTATGGGGCCAACGTCCTGACTTTC
TRBV13	TRBJ2-2	-	-	CASRPVGNTGELFF	TGTGCCAGCAGGCCAGTAGGTAACACCGGGGAGCTGTTTTTT
TRBV7-2	TRBJ2-7	-	-	CASSLEPFQDYEQYF	TGTGCCAGCAGCTTAGAGCCGTTTCAGGACTACGAGCAGTACTTC
TRBV4-2	TRBJ2-7	TRBD2	-	CASSQVAGGRSYEQYF	TGTGCCAGCAGCCAAGTAGCGGGAGGGCGGTCCTACGAGCAGTACTTC
TRBV30	TRBJ1-6	-	-	CAWNLKENSPLHF	TGTGCCTGGAACCTAAAGGAGAATTCACCCCTCCACTTT
TRBV6-6	TRBJ2-7	TRBD2	-	CASSPEAGVAYEQYF	TGTGCCAGCAGCCCGGAAGCGGGAGTAGCCTACGAGCAGTACTTC
TRBV2	TRBJ1-5	-	-	CASSGENQPQHF	TGTGCCAGCAGTGGCGAGAATCAGCCCCAGCATTTT
TRBV28	TRBJ1-3	-	-	CASSSSRVGGNTIYF	TGTGCCAGCAGTTCATCGAGGGTGGGGGGAAACACCATATATTTT
TRBV25-1	TRBJ2-7	-	-	CASSDTSTYEQYF	TGTGCCAGCAGTGACACCAGTACCTACGAGCAGTACTTC
TRBV5-4	TRBJ2-2	-	-	CASSPPDRKNTGELFF	TGTGCCAGCAGCCCTCCCGACAGGAAGAACACCGGGGAGCTGTTTTTT
TRBV28	TRBJ1-2	TRBD1	-	CASRRTGAVDYGYTF	TGTGCCAGCAGGCGGACAGGGGCCGTGGACTATGGCTACACCTTC
TRBV2	TRBJ2-7	TRBD1	-	CASSESGGQRWATYEQYF	TGTGCCAGCAGTGAATCAGGGGGCCAAAGGTGGGCCACCTACGAGCAGTACTTC
TRBV19	TRBJ2-7	-	-	CASSTDRRSYEQYF	TGTGCCAGTAGTACGGACCGTCGCTCCTACGAGCAGTACTTC
TRBV13	TRBJ1-1	TRBD1	-	CASSLAVGTGWNTEAFF	TGTGCCAGCAGCTTAGCAGTCGGGACAGGGTGGAACACTGAAGCTTTCTTT